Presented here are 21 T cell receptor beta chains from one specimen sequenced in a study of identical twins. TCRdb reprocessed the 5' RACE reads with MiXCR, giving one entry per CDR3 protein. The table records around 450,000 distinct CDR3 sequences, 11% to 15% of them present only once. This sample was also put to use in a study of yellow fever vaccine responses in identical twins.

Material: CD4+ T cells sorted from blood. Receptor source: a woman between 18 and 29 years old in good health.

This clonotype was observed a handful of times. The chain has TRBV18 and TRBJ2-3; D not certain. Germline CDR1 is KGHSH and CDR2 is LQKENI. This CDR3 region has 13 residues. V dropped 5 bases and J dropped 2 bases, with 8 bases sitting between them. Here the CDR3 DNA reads TGTGCCAGCTCAATAGGGAACACAGATACGCAGTATTTT. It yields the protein CASSIGNTDTQYF. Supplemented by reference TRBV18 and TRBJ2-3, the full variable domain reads NAGVMQNPRHLVRRRGQEARLRCSPMKGHSHVYWYRQLPEEGLKFMVYLQKENIIDESGMPKERFSAEFPKEGPSILRIQQVVRGDSAAYFCASSIGNTDTQYFGPGTRLTVL.

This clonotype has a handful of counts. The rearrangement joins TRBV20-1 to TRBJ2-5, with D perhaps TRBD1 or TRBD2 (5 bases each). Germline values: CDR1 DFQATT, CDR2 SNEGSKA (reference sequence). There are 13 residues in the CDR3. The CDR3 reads CKAGASYWETQYF. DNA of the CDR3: TGCAAGGCTGGGGCTAGCTACTGGGAGACCCAGTACTTC.

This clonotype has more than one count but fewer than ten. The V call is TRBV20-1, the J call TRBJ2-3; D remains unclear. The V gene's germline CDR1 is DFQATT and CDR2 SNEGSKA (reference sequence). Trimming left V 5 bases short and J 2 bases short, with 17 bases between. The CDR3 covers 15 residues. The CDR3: CSAFAASYDTDTQYF. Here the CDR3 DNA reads TGCAGTGCTTTCGCAGCTTCGTACGACACAGATACGCAGTATTTT.

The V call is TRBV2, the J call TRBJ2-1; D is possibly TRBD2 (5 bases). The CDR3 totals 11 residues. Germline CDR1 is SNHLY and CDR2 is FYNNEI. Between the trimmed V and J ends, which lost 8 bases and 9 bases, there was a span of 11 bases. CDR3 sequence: CASGSRGEQFF. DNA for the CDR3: TGTGCCAGCGGGAGTCGGGGTGAGCAGTTCTTC.

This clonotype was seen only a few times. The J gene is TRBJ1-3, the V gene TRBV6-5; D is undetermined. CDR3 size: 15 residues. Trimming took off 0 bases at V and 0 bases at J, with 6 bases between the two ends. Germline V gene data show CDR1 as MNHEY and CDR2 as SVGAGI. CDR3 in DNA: TGTGCCAGCAGTTACTCGTCTGCCTCTGGAAACACCATATATTTT. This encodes CASSYSSASGNTIYF.

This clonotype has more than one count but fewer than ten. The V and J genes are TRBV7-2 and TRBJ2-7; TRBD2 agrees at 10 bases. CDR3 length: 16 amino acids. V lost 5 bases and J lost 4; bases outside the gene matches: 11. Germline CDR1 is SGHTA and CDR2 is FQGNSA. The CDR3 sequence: CASSRFTSGKTYEQYF. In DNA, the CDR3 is TGTGCCAGCAGCAGATTTACTAGCGGGAAGACGTACGAGCAGTACTTC.

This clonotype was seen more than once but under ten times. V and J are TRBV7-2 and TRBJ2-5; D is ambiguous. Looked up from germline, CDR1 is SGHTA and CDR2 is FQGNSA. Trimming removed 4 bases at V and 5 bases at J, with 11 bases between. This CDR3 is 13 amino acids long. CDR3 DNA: TGTGCCAGCAGCTCGACACTCTGGGAGACCCAGTACTTC. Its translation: CASSSTLWETQYF.

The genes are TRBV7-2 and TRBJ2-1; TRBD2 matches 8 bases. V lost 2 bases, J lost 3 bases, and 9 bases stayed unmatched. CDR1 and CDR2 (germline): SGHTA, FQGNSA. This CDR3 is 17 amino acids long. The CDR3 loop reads CASSLLAGGSGYNEQFF. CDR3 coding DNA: TGTGCCAGCAGCTTATTGGCGGGAGGTTCTGGCTACAATGAGCAGTTCTTC.

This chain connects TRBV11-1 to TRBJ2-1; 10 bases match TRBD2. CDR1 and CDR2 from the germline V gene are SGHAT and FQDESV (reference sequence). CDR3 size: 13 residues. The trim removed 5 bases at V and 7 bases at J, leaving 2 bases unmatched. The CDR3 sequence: CASSQTSGNEQFF. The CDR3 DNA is TGTGCCAGCAGCCAGACTAGCGGGAATGAGCAGTTCTTC.

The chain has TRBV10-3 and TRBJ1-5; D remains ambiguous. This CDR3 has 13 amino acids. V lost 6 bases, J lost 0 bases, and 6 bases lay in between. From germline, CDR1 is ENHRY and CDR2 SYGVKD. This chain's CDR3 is CAISRDSNQPQHF. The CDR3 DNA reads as TGTGCCATCAGCCGAGATAGCAATCAGCCCCAGCATTTT.

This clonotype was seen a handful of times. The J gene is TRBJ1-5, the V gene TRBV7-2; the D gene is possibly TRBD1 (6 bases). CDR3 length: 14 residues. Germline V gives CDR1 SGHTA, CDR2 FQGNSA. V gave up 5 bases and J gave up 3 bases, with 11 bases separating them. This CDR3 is CASSPDRYNQPQHF. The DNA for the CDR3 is TGTGCCAGCAGCCCGGACAGATACAATCAGCCCCAGCATTTT.

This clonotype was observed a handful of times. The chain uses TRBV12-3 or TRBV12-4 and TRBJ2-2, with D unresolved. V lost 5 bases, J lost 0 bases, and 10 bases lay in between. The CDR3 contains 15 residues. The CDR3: CASSVYGPNTGELFF. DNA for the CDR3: TGTGCCAGCAGTGTCTACGGCCCGAACACCGGGGAGCTGTTTTTT.

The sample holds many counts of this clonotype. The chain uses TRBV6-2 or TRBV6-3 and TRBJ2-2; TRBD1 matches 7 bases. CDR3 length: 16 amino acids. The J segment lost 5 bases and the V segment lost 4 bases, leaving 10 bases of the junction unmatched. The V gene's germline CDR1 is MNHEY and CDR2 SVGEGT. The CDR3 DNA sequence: TGTGCCAGCAGTTCCGACAGGGCTCAGGGTACCGGGGAGCTGTTTTTT. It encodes CASSSDRAQGTGELFF.

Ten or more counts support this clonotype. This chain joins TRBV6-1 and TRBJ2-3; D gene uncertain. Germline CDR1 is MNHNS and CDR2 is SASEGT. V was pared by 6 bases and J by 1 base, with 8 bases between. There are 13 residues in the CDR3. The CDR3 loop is CASRTLGTDTQYF. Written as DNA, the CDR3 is TGTGCCAGCAGGACCTTAGGCACAGATACGCAGTATTTT.

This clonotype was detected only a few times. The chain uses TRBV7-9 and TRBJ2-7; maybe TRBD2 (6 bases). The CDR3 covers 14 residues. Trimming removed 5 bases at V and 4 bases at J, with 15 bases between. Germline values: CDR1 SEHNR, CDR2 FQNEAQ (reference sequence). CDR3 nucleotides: TGTGCCAGCAGCATCACCGGGACTGAATACGAGCAGTACTTC. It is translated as CASSITGTEYEQYF.

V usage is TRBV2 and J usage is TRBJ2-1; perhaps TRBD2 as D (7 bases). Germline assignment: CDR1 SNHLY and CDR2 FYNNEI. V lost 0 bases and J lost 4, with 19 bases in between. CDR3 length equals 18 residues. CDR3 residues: CASSEAHLGGVRYNEQFF. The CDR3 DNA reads TGTGCCAGCAGTGAAGCTCACCTAGGGGGGGTACGTTACAATGAGCAGTTCTTC.

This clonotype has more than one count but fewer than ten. The CDR3 reads CASSPREKTSGGYNEQFF. The CDR3 region has the DNA TGTGCCAGCAGTCCCCGCGAAAAGACTAGCGGGGGTTACAATGAGCAGTTCTTC. The chain combines TRBV12-3 or TRBV12-4 with TRBJ2-1; 12 nucleotides line up with TRBD2. The CDR3 runs to 18 residues. Germline trimming cut 5 bases from V and 4 bases from J; bases unmatched to any gene: 12.

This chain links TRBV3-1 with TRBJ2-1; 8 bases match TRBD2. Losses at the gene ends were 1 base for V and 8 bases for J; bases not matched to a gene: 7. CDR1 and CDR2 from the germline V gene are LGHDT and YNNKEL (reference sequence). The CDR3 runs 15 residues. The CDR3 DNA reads TGTGCCAGCAGCCAAGCCAGCGGGAGAGGGTATGAGCAGTTCTTC. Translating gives CASSQASGRGYEQFF.

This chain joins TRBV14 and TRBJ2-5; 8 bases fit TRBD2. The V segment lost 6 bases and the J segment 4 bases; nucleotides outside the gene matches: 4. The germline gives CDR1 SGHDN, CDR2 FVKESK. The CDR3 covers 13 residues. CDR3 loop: CASSRGGPETQYF. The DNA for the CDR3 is TGTGCCAGCAGTCGGGGGGGCCCAGAGACCCAGTACTTC.

CDR3 in DNA: TGTGCCAGCAGTCGCAGGTTCTATGGCTACACCTTC. Amino acid sequence: CASSRRFYGYTF. The gene calls are TRBV6-2 or TRBV6-3 and TRBJ1-2, with no clear D. The CDR3 has 12 amino acids. CDR1 and CDR2 from the germline V gene are MNHEY and SVGEGT. V was shortened by 5 bases and J by 4 bases, with 8 bases between the two germline ends.

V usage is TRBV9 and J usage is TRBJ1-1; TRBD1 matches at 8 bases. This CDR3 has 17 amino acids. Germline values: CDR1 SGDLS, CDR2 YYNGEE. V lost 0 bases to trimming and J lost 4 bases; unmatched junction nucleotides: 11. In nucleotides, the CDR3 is TGTGCCAGCAGCGTAGATTGGGACAGGCATAGGGGCACTGAAGCTTTCTTT. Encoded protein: CASSVDWDRHRGTEAFF.